This T cell receptor beta chain was sequenced during a study of cytomegalovirus exposure and HLA in healthy donors. This CDR3 contains 14 residues. In germline, CDR1 is SGHVS, CDR2 FNYEAQ. The V and J ends lost 4 bases and 8 bases respectively, with 16 bases between them. 13 Jbeta primers and 60 Vbeta primers were used for the PCR. Clones were sequenced by immunoSEQ multiplex PCR, and TCRdb holds only the in-frame ones, with some missing. In the table there are about 98,000 clones, around four fifths of which are singletons. The TCR originated in a female donor in good health and CMV-seropositive. The chain joins TRBV7-6 to TRBJ2-3; unclear D gene. The specimen was PBMCs. The DNA for the CDR3 is TGTGCCAGCAGCTCGCCTCCCCAGTGGAGTACGCAGTATTTT. Residues: CASSSPPQWSTQYF. The whole variable domain, filled in from reference TRBV7-6 and TRBJ2-3, reads GAGVSQSPRYKVTKRGQDVALRCDPISGHVSLYWYRQALGQGPEFLTYFNYEAQQDKSGLPNDRFSAERPEGSISTLTIQRTEQRDSAMYRCASSSPPQWSTQYFGPGTRLTVL.